The present entry profiles one T cell receptor (beta chain) with its context. Other DNA sequences of this sample code for an identical CDR3. Method: immunoSEQ multiplex PCR; TCRdb's copy keeps in-frame clones and lacks some. Of fewer than 150,000 clones in the sample, roughly 93% are singletons; the top ten hold 3.1%. Trimming cost V 4 bases and J 1 base, with 8 bases left between them. CDR1 and CDR2 from the germline V gene are SGHRS and YFSETQ. This CDR3 contains 14 residues. These data are taken from a study of T cell responses to AZD1222 COVID-19 vaccine. The V gene is TRBV5-1, the J gene TRBJ2-2; D remains ambiguous. The sample here was peripheral blood, taken on day 0 of AZD1222 vaccination. The clonotype was recovered from an adult in good health. The CDR3 spells CASSLGQNTGELFF. The CDR3 DNA is TGCGCCAGCAGCCTAGGGCAGAACACCGGGGAGCTGTTTTTT.